This T cell receptor beta chain is drawn from a study of vaccination effects on CD4 cells after COVID-19. On the study more broadly: Following the second dose by a median of 72 days, the post-vaccine samples were obtained. Study results and caveats: Convalescent patients were scarce in the study, and it lacked early post-infection timepoints.

The CDR3 loop spans 14 amino acids. The V and J ends lost 4 bases and 2 bases respectively, with 10 bases between them. Germline V gene lookup returns CDR1 LGHDT and CDR2 YNNKEL (reference sequence). ViraFEST used viral peptide pools to expand antigen-specific CD4+ T cells before sequencing. Subsequent to a culture period of under 11 days, CD4+ T cells were isolated. Everyone in the study got two shots of either the BNT162b2 or mRNA-1273 vaccine. Note on this clone: As yet, its antigen is unknown.

Repertoires were generated with immunoSEQ multiplex PCR, while TCRdb's copy carries only in-frame clones and drops some. Of 20,000 to 30,000 clones in the sample, roughly three quarters are singletons; the top ten hold 7% to 10%. The clonotype comes from a human donor who received a COVID-19 vaccine. The rearrangement joins TRBV3-1 (or the pseudogene TRBV3-2) to TRBJ2-3, with no clear D. The material was CD4+ T cells from PBMCs cultured with SARS-CoV-2 spike peptides, obtained after COVID-19 vaccination. The CDR3 DNA is TGTGCCAGCAGCCTAATGGGTCCCACAGATACGCAGTATTTT. This sequence encodes CASSLMGPTDTQYF.